This T cell receptor beta chain was retrieved from a study of T cell changes during pregnancy in multiple sclerosis. The CDR3 sequence is 16 residues long. Germline values: CDR1 SGDLS, CDR2 YYNGEE. The junction had 13 bases not matched to a gene; V was cut back by 4 bases and J by 4 bases. TCRdb's table, derived via immunoSEQ multiplex PCR, lists solely in-frame clones and lacks some. This sample has roughly 53,000 clones, with 90% found just once. The rearrangement joins TRBV9 to TRBJ1-2, with TRBD1 matching 7 bases. The sequences come from CD8+ T cells from peripheral blood mononuclear cells, collected before pregnancy. This clonotype was sampled from a female donor with multiple sclerosis, enrolled in a pregnancy study. The CDR3 DNA is TGTGCCAGCAGCCTATCCCGGGACAGAGGACTCTATGGCTACACCTTC. It codes for CASSLSRDRGLYGYTF.